This T cell receptor beta chain was retrieved from a study of CD8 T cells in Susac syndrome. TCR beta sequencing was performed on blood CD8+ and CD4+ T cells. Control patients had untreated stable or active relapsing-remitting multiple sclerosis by revised McDonald criteria. This CDR3 comprises 13 residues. Germline V gives CDR1 LNHDA, CDR2 SQIVND (reference sequence). The V segment lost 5 bases and the J segment 15 bases; nucleotides outside the gene matches: 12. RNA, at roughly 0.5 to 1 ug, was reverse transcribed with random hexamers. TCRdb fed the immunoSEQ multiplex PCR reads into MiXCR, producing one record per CDR3 protein. The sample carries 200,000 or so distinct CDR3 sequences, about 95% recorded once.

This clonotype was obtained from a human donor with multiple sclerosis. Source material: CD4+ T cells from PBMCs. V is TRBV19 and J is TRBJ2-1; 8 nucleotides align to TRBD2. This CDR3 is CASSAPGTRIGFF. DNA of the CDR3: TGTGCCAGTAGTGCCCCGGGGACTAGGATTGGGTTCTTC.